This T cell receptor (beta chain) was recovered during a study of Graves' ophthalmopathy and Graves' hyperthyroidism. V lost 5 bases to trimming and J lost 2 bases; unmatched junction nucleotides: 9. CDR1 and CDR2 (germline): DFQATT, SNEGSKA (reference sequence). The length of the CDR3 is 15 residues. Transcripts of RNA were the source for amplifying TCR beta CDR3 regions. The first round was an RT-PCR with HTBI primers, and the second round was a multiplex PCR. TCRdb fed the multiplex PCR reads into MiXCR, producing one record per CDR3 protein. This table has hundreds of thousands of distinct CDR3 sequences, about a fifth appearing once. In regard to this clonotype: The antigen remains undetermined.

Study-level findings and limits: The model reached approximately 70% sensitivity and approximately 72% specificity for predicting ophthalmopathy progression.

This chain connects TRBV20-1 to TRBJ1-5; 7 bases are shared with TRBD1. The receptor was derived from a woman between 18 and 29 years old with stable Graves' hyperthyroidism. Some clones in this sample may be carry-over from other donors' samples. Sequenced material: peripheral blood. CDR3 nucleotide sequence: TGCAGTGCTTTTGACAGGGACCCTGGCAATCAGCCCCAGCATTTT. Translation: CSAFDRDPGNQPQHF.